The T cell receptor beta chain described here comes from a study of blood T cell repertoires in COVID-19 (dated by TCRdb to about 2020). General notes on the study: Collaborator samples came from the United States, Italy and Spain and covered acute and convalescent phases of COVID-19. The prospective study material was composed of cDNA or gDNA derived from T cells, B-cell-depleted T cells, or PBMCs. Deeply sampled blood TCRbeta repertoires from subjects exposed to, actively infected with, or recovered from COVID-19 were included in the dataset. The repertoires were made available in a free public database intended to serve as a resource for research on the immune response to SARS-CoV-2. Samples came from the ongoing ImmuneRACE study (first 160 participants) plus 1,254 subjects from 6 global collaborators. Nearly every sample came with metadata listing a de-identified subject ID, COVID-19 status, age in years and sex. Where available, HLA class I and class II types were obtained from metadata supplied by the sample provider rather than from assay-based typing.

In the prospective study, participants were 18 to 89 years old, resided in about two dozen geographic areas of the United States, and were enrolled through a virtual design. To assign participants to cohorts, the prospective study relied on clinical history that participants themselves reported in a screening survey and a study questionnaire. Each participant in the prospective study had whole blood, serum and a nasopharyngeal or oropharyngeal swab collected by mobile phlebotomists. Additional blood draws and questionnaires over a 2-month period could optionally be provided by prospective study participants. Before DNA extraction, blood samples from the prospective study were shipped at room temperature or frozen. TCRbeta CDR3 regions were amplified from genomic DNA by means of the immunoSEQ Assay, a bias-controlled multiplex PCR. The paper's processing steps were these. Within the assay, amplification of reference gene primers was used to estimate how many nucleated cells each sample contained. To quantify the absolute abundance of each unique TCRbeta CDR3 rearrangement, sequence reads were collapsed and filtered. Productive Simpson clonality was computed per sample as the square root of Simpson's diversity index over productive rearrangements. This immuneACCESS table, as held by TCRdb, lists in-frame sequences with V and J called but not all clones. Of the missing ones, under half trace to an unresolved V gene in checked studies; the others have no known cause. V, J and clone size derive from that table, while D and trimming were established from the DNA sequence. This sample holds some 460,000 clones; roughly 85% were observed only once. The top ten clonotypes cover roughly 1.9% of the sample.

Concerning this clone: The specificity of this receptor is unknown. Base quality data are lacking; no much larger clone is found one base away.

Reading from cysteine to phenylalanine, the CDR3 counts 9 amino acids. The entry retains the CDR3 DNA only, 27 bases that are in frame from base 1. CDR1 and CDR2, per the germline V gene, are SNHLY and FYNNEI. Between the V and J ends, shortened by 4 bases and 8 bases respectively, the junction contains 2 bases. What the study reported, not specific to this receptor: How much clinical and demographic metadata was included differed by source and by participant, and the metadata was provided uncurated.

The sample taken for sequencing was PBMCs or T cells enriched from blood (not recorded which). The source is a woman in her late teens or twenties with acute COVID-19. The chain uses TRBV2 and TRBJ2-5; confidence is insufficient to name the D gene. Read as DNA, the sequence is TGTGCCAGCAGTGCTACCCAGTACTTC. Its translation is CASSATQYF.